The T cell receptor beta chain under discussion was sequenced for a study of blood T cell repertoires in COVID-19. Study context: In each case, the material was cDNA or gDNA derived from T cells, B-cell-depleted T cells, or PBMCs.

Germline CDR1 is SGHTS and CDR2 is YDEGEE. J was trimmed by 4 bases and V by 3 bases; bases with no gene match: 9. The CDR3 length is 15 residues. The table came from immunoSEQ multiplex PCR; TCRdb's copy has only in-frame clones and leaves some out. The sample shows 65,000 to 90,000 clones, roughly 83% of them seen only once. This chain joins TRBV5-8 and TRBJ1-2, with 7 positions matching TRBD1. The sample was peripheral blood. The TCR comes from a woman aged 55-69 years with acute or convalescent COVID-19. This chain's CDR3 is CASSSPGQPLYGYTF. The CDR3 DNA reads as TGTGCCAGCAGCTCACCGGGACAGCCCCTCTATGGCTACACCTTC.